The 14 T cell receptor beta chains presented below share a single source sample, sequenced in a study of shared clonotypes between healthy human individuals. Profiled with immunoSEQ multiplex PCR; TCRdb holds only in-frame clones, not every one. Altogether some 1.5 million clones are present, 95% to 97% being singletons, with the ten largest covering 1% to 1.5%. Material for sequencing was naive CD4+ T cells sorted from blood. Subset indicated: CD45RA+ positively selected. These receptors were collected from a man younger than 45 in good health.

This sequence joins TRBV7-8 and TRBJ2-3; D call uncertain. CDR1 SGHVS and CDR2 FQNEAQ come from the germline V gene. Trimming shortened V by 2 bases and J by 4 bases, and 10 bases separated the two germline ends. This CDR3 is built from 14 residues. The CDR3 region is CASSLPKRADTQYF. The CDR3 bases are TGTGCCAGCAGCTTACCTAAAAGGGCAGATACGCAGTATTTT. The variable domain in full, with the rest retrieved from reference TRBV7-8 and TRBJ2-3, is GAGVSQSPRYKVAKRGQDVALRCDPISGHVSLFWYQQALGQGPEFLTYFQNEAQLDKSGLPSDRFFAERPEGSVSTLKIQRTQQEDSAVYLCASSLPKRADTQYFGPGTRLTVL.

The chain combines TRBV6-5 with TRBJ1-2; possibly TRBD1 for D (6 bases). Germline assignment: CDR1 MNHEY and CDR2 SVGAGI. The germline V and J ends were trimmed by 5 bases and 6 bases, with 13 bases remaining between them. CDR3 length: 13 residues. The DNA of the CDR3 is TGTGCCAGCAGTCCGACAGGCGAGAATGGCTACACCTTC. Translation gives CASSPTGENGYTF.

The chain uses TRBV5-1 and TRBJ2-7, with TRBD1 as a possible D gene (5 bases). Germline V gene sequence: CDR1 SGHRS, CDR2 YFSETQ. V lost 0 bases to trimming and J lost 3 bases, with 10 bases between them. The CDR3 extends over 14 amino acids. This chain's CDR3 is CASSLAATDYEQYF. The CDR3, as DNA: TGCGCCAGCAGCTTGGCCGCGACAGACTACGAGCAGTACTTC.

As concerns this clone: This specimen includes other DNA sequences encoding the same CDR3. The chain uses TRBV5-1 and TRBJ2-5, with 13 bases matching TRBD2. The CDR3 is 16 residues long. Germline trimming cut 4 bases from V and 2 bases from J; bases unmatched to any gene: 5. The germline V gene has CDR1 SGHRS and CDR2 YFSETQ. The CDR3 sequence: CASSPGLAGPQETQYF. The CDR3 nucleotides read TGCGCCAGCAGCCCGGGACTAGCGGGACCTCAAGAGACCCAGTACTTC.

The chain has TRBV19 and TRBJ1-1; D is unclear. This CDR3 is 15 amino acids long. CDR1 is LNHDA, CDR2 SQIVND, per germline (reference sequence). Trimming took off 5 bases at V and 0 bases at J, with 13 bases between the two ends. The CDR3 is CASSPGLNMNTEAFF. The CDR3 DNA is TGTGCCAGTAGTCCAGGACTGAACATGAACACTGAAGCTTTCTTT.

The chain carries TRBV7-2 and TRBJ2-2; D might be TRBD1 (5 bases). Germline V lookup: CDR1 SGHTA, CDR2 FQGNSA. This CDR3 contains 14 residues. With 4 bases removed from V and 5 bases from J, the gap between germline ends came to 11 bases. DNA of the CDR3: TGTGCCAGCAGCTCGGACCCAGGGACCGGGGAGCTGTTTTTT. It encodes CASSSDPGTGELFF.

This chain uses TRBV10-3 with TRBJ2-2; 11 bases match TRBD2. Germline CDR1 is ENHRY and CDR2 is SYGVKD. The CDR3 is 16 amino acids. J lost 0 bases, V lost 6 bases, and 3 bases had no gene match. The CDR3 nucleotides read TGTGCCATCAGGGGACTAGCGGATCCGAACACCGGGGAGCTGTTTTTT. As protein: CAIRGLADPNTGELFF.

CDR3 region: CASSGRLAGTETQYF. CDR3 DNA: TGTGCCAGCAGCGGACGTCTAGCGGGAACCGAGACCCAGTACTTC. The V call is TRBV9, the J call TRBJ2-5; TRBD2 agrees at 9 bases. V shed 3 bases and J 5 bases; nucleotides not matched to a gene: 8. This CDR3 spans 15 amino acids. Germline CDR1 SGDLS, CDR2 YYNGEE. Full variable domain (rest looked up from reference TRBV9 and TRBJ2-5): DSGVTQTPKHLITATGQRVTLRCSPRSGDLSVYWYQQSLDQGLQFLIQYYNGEERAKGNILERFSAQQFPDLHSELNLSSLELGDSALYFCASSGRLAGTETQYFGPGTRLLVL.

This chain uses TRBV11-2 with TRBJ1-4, with D perhaps matching TRBD1 (6 bases). Between the trimmed V and J ends, which lost 5 bases and 7 bases, there was a span of 17 bases. Germline V gene lookup returns CDR1 SGHAT and CDR2 FQNNGV. The CDR3 runs to 15 residues. The CDR3 spells CASSPQDRRGEKLFF. In DNA, the CDR3 is TGTGCCAGCAGCCCCCAAGACAGGAGGGGTGAAAAACTGTTTTTT.

The J gene is TRBJ1-4, the V gene TRBV28; the match to TRBD1 covers 8 bases. With V trimmed by 5 bases and J by 8 bases, 10 bases remained unmatched. Germline-derived CDR1 and CDR2 are MDHEN and SYDVKM. The CDR3 totals 15 residues. CDR3 sequence reads: CASSPTTGAREKLFF. CDR3 DNA: TGTGCCAGCAGTCCCACGACAGGGGCGAGGGAAAAACTGTTTTTT.

This chain joins TRBV5-6 and TRBJ2-1, with 9 bases fitting TRBD1. CDR1 is SGHDT and CDR2 is YYEEEE in the germline V gene. After removal of 2 bases from V and 9 bases from J, the junction contained 3 bases not matched to a gene. CDR3 length: 13 residues. The CDR3 loop reads CASSLQGAGEQFF. The CDR3 DNA reads as TGTGCCAGCAGCTTACAGGGGGCGGGTGAGCAGTTCTTC.

The chain joins TRBV5-1 to TRBJ2-5; D might be TRBD1 or TRBD2, each matching 5 bases. Germline-derived CDR1 and CDR2 are SGHRS and YFSETQ. V dropped 4 bases and J dropped 1 base, with 20 bases sitting between them. The CDR3 extends over 17 amino acids. The DNA of the CDR3 is TGCGCCAGCAGCCATGGACTCCAGAGGGGTGTCCAAGAGACCCAGTACTTC. It specifies CASSHGLQRGVQETQYF.

This sequence joins TRBV6-5 and TRBJ2-5; 8 bases line up with TRBD2. Per germline, CDR1 MNHEY and CDR2 SVGAGI. This CDR3 comprises 15 residues. The ends lost 7 bases at V and 3 bases at J; junction bases unmatched: 10. CDR3 DNA sequence: TGTGCCAGCAAAAGGCGGGAGGATTGGGAAGAGACCCAGTACTTC. Translation gives CASKRREDWEETQYF.

The chain has TRBV5-6 and TRBJ2-5; D unclear. The CDR3 runs to 14 residues. V gave up 2 bases and J gave up 2 bases, with 10 bases separating them. CDR1 is SGHDT, CDR2 YYEEEE, per germline. CDR3 coding DNA: TGTGCCAGCAGCTTTAAGACTTTACAAGAGACCCAGTACTTC. Its translation is CASSFKTLQETQYF. Supplemented by reference TRBV5-6 and TRBJ2-5, the full variable domain reads DAGVTQSPTHLIKTRGQQVTLRCSPKSGHDTVSWYQQALGQGPQFIFQYYEEEERQRGNFPDRFSGHQFPNYSSELNVNALLLGDSALYLCASSFKTLQETQYFGPGTRLLVL.